The TCR beta chain under discussion was sequenced for a study of T cells after yellow fever vaccination. The sample holds many counts of this clonotype. This CDR3 region has 16 residues. Per the germline V gene, CDR1 is LNHDA and CDR2 is SQIVND (reference sequence). V was shortened by 5 bases and J by 8 bases, with 22 bases between the two germline ends. TCRdb itself ran the 5' RACE reads through MiXCR, one entry per CDR3 protein. The profile shows about 310,000 distinct CDR3 sequences, approximately 3.9% of them singletons. This sample comprised PBMCs, obtained on the day of the yellow fever booster vaccination. The sequence derives from a man between 18 and 35 years old who received the YFV17D yellow fever vaccine. J is TRBJ1-5 and V is TRBV19, with D maybe TRBD1 (5 bases). The CDR3 protein is CASSSIEGQGPEPQHF. The CDR3 bases are TGTGCCAGTAGTTCAATCGAGGGGCAGGGCCCGGAGCCCCAGCATTTT.